The 10 T cell receptor beta chains in this list originate from one sample, sequenced in a study of shared clonotypes between healthy human individuals. The repertoire was sequenced with immunoSEQ multiplex PCR; TCRdb's copy has only in-frame clones and lacks some. The repertoire consists of hundreds of thousands of clones, with 80% to 95% occurring once and the leading ten covering around 24%. Terminally differentiated effector memory CD45RA+ cells were excluded from the naive CD8 cells, which were CD45RO-negative and positively selected for CCR7. The specimen was naive CD8+ T cells sorted from blood. Every receptor here comes from a man aged 25 to 40 in good health.

V usage is TRBV5-1 and J usage is TRBJ2-7; 9 bases are shared with TRBD2. J was trimmed by 2 bases and V by 1 base; bases with no gene match: 4. The germline gives CDR1 SGHRS, CDR2 YFSETQ. CDR3 size: 15 residues. In DNA, the CDR3 is TGCGCCAGCAGCTTGCCTAGCGGGGAAGCCTACGAGCAGTACTTC. Translation gives CASSLPSGEAYEQYF.

V gene TRBV2 combines with J gene TRBJ2-3; 11 bases fit TRBD2. From germline, CDR1 is SNHLY and CDR2 FYNNEI. The CDR3 spans 17 residues. The ends lost 6 bases at V and 0 bases at J; junction bases unmatched: 8. The CDR3 is CASRGTSGFTSTDTQYF. The CDR3 bases are TGTGCCAGCAGGGGGACTAGCGGTTTTACTAGCACAGATACGCAGTATTTT.

CDR3 DNA sequence: TGTGCCAGCACCCCTGACAGGAGCTCCTACAATGAGCAGTTCTTC. As protein: CASTPDRSSYNEQFF. The chain is built from TRBV28 and TRBJ2-1; perhaps TRBD1 as D (6 bases). There are 15 residues in the CDR3. CDR1 and CDR2 from the germline V gene are MDHEN and SYDVKM. V shed 7 bases and J shed 0 bases, with 13 bases lying between them.

V is TRBV5-1 and J is TRBJ2-5; D perhaps matches TRBD1 (5 bases). Germline CDR1 reads SGHRS; CDR2 reads YFSETQ. This CDR3 comprises 14 residues. Trimming took 4 bases from V and 2 from J, leaving 12 bases between them. The CDR3: CASSPQGWQETQYF. DNA for the CDR3: TGCGCCAGCAGCCCCCAGGGTTGGCAAGAGACCCAGTACTTC.

The chain is built from TRBV15 and TRBJ1-2, with TRBD1 matching over 7 bases. Germline V CDR1 and CDR2: LNHNV, YYDKDF (reference sequence). The J segment lost 2 bases and the V segment lost 1 base, leaving 4 bases of the junction unmatched. This CDR3 has 15 amino acids. Here the CDR3 reads CATSRGTGVNYGYTF. The CDR3 nucleotides are TGTGCCACCAGCAGAGGGACAGGAGTGAACTATGGCTACACCTTC.

J is TRBJ2-1 and V is TRBV5-5; 13 bases agree with TRBD2. The CDR3 extends over 17 amino acids. Trimming cost V 0 bases and J 9 bases; bases outside gene matches: 9. Germline CDR1 reads SGHKS; CDR2 reads YYEKEE (reference sequence). This CDR3 reads CASSLAGTSGMWGEQFF. The CDR3, as DNA: TGTGCCAGCAGCTTGGCAGGGACTAGCGGGATGTGGGGTGAGCAGTTCTTC. The full variable domain, with the rest looked up from reference TRBV5-5 and TRBJ2-1, is DAGVTQSPTHLIKTRGQQVTLRCSPISGHKSVSWYQQVLGQGPQFIFQYYEKEERGRGNFPDRFSARQFPNYSSELNVNALLLGDSALYLCASSLAGTSGMWGEQFFGPGTRLTVL.

The chain joins TRBV29-1 to TRBJ1-1; 7 bases agree with TRBD1. Germline V gene sequence: CDR1 SQVTM, CDR2 ANQGSEA. V was clipped by 8 bases and J by 7 bases; unmatched bases: 4. The CDR3 consists of 10 residues. The CDR3 protein is CSSTGNEAFF. The CDR3 coding sequence is TGCAGCTCGACAGGGAATGAAGCTTTCTTT.

The rearrangement uses TRBV11-2 and TRBJ2-7; no firm D call. Germline V CDR1 and CDR2: SGHAT, FQNNGV. CDR3 length: 13 residues. V was cut by 2 bases and J by 1 base, with 6 bases left in between. The CDR3 is CASSLYQSYEQYF. CDR3 nucleotide sequence: TGTGCCAGCAGCTTATACCAGTCCTACGAGCAGTACTTC.

The rearrangement uses TRBV13 and TRBJ2-2, with TRBD2 identical over 15 bases. CDR3 size: 16 residues. With V trimmed by 5 bases and J by 5 bases, 3 bases remained unmatched. The germline CDR1 and CDR2 sequences are PRHDT and FYEKMQ (reference sequence). The CDR3 loop is CASSTGLAGGTGELFF. For the CDR3, the DNA is TGTGCCAGCAGCACGGGACTAGCGGGAGGAACCGGGGAGCTGTTTTTT.

The V call is TRBV9, the J call TRBJ2-3, with D possibly TRBD2 on 5 matching bases. Trimming pared 1 base from V and 0 bases from J, leaving 9 bases between. Looked up from germline, CDR1 is SGDLS and CDR2 is YYNGEE. The CDR3 length is 15 residues. This CDR3 is CASSVYGVSTDTQYF. Written as DNA, the CDR3 is TGTGCCAGCAGCGTATACGGGGTTAGCACAGATACGCAGTATTTT.